The rows below give T cell receptor beta chains drawn from one sample of a study of T cells in localized non-small cell lung cancer. Data came from immunoSEQ multiplex PCR; TCRdb stores just in-frame clones and leaves some out. Of some 52,000 clones listed, 60% to 85% were seen once; the top ten hold 3.5% to 5.5%. The material was PBMCs, obtained before any cancer treatment. The receptors originated from a woman between 35 and 70 years old with stage II lung adenocarcinoma. Each CDR3 is given without its conserved first and last residue. Fields, in order: V gene, CDR3 length, J gene, CDR3 protein.

>TRBV5-1|12|TRBJ2-7
ASSLDGSFYEQY
>TRBV7-2|15|TRBJ1-1
ASSLREGGTLNTEAF
>TRBV11-2|9|TRBJ2-2
ASSPAGELF
>TRBV27|11|TRBJ1-2
ASSLSNSYGYT
>TRBV30|11|TRBJ2-7
AFETQSSYEQY
>TRBV11-2|15|TRBJ2-1
ASSLEVAAGSDNEQF
>TRBV15|13|TRBJ1-5
ATSTGHNADQPQH
>TRBV5-8|11|TRBJ1-2
ASSLRATYGYT
>TRBV15|13|TRBJ1-3
ATSRDTGVGNTIY
>TRBV18|14|TRBJ2-2
ASSPVATLSTGELF
>TRBV12-5|11|TRBJ2-2
ASRGTNTGELF
>TRBV7-2|11|TRBJ1-2
ASSPASDYGYT